These 30 T cell receptor beta chains came from one sample sequenced in a study of blood T cell repertoires in COVID-19. Sequenced by immunoSEQ multiplex PCR; TCRdb stores in-frame clones only, minus some. The profile shows about 300,000 clones, roughly 89% of them singletons. Sequences were obtained from peripheral blood. These receptors were collected from a woman aged 30 to 39 with COVID-19, enrolled during active disease.

V is TRBV30 and J is TRBJ2-1; D might be TRBD2 (5 bases). Germline CDR1 reads GTSNPN; CDR2 reads SVGIG (reference sequence). This CDR3 comprises 13 residues. The ends were cut back, 0 bases at V and 5 bases at J, with 8 bases in the middle. The CDR3 nucleotides read TGTGCCTGGAGTGTAGACGGGAACAATGAGCAGTTCTTC. Its protein is CAWSVDGNNEQFF.

The gene calls are TRBV27 and TRBJ2-7; 7 nucleotides align to TRBD2. Trimming removed 6 bases from V and 0 bases from J; junction bases left unmatched: 8. The CDR3 is 15 amino acids. Germline loops: CDR1 MNHEY, CDR2 SMNVEV (reference sequence). The CDR3 spells CASRQAGLSSYEQYF. DNA of the CDR3: TGTGCCAGCAGACAAGCGGGGCTGAGCTCCTACGAGCAGTACTTC.

CDR3 region: CASSEALWGGGTDTQYF. The CDR3 DNA reads TGTGCCAGCAGTGAAGCTTTGTGGGGCGGAGGGACAGATACGCAGTATTTT. This chain links TRBV2 with TRBJ2-3; D is possibly TRBD2 (6 bases). The V gene lost 0 bases and the J gene lost 3 bases, with 16 bases spanning the gap. The CDR3 totals 17 residues. CDR1 is SNHLY and CDR2 is FYNNEI in the germline V gene.

The genes are TRBV5-1 and TRBJ2-2; D is ambiguous. Trimming stripped 0 bases from V and 4 bases from J, with 4 bases between. Germline-derived CDR1 and CDR2 are SGHRS and YFSETQ. The CDR3 sequence is 13 residues long. The CDR3 sequence is CASSLDITGELFF. The CDR3 DNA reads TGCGCCAGCAGCTTGGACATCACCGGGGAGCTGTTTTTT.

The genes are TRBV5-1 and TRBJ2-3, with 10 bases fitting TRBD1. The germline gives CDR1 SGHRS, CDR2 YFSETQ. The CDR3 extends over 15 amino acids. V was clipped by 4 bases and J by 0 bases; unmatched bases: 2. The CDR3 sequence is CASSGTGDSTDTQYF. DNA for the CDR3: TGCGCCAGCAGCGGGACAGGGGATAGCACAGATACGCAGTATTTT.

Only a few counts were recorded for this clone. The rearrangement joins TRBV14 to TRBJ1-2, with a weak D call TRBD1 (5 bases). Between the trimmed V and J ends, which lost 3 bases and 7 bases, there was a span of 12 bases. This CDR3 has 13 residues. In germline, CDR1 is SGHDN, CDR2 FVKESK. The CDR3 nucleotides read TGTGCCAGCAGCCAGGGCAGGGCGAGTGGCTACACCTTC. It codes for CASSQGRASGYTF. Full variable domain (remainder filled in from reference TRBV14 and TRBJ1-2): EAGVTQFPSHSVIEKGQTVTLRCDPISGHDNLYWYRRVMGKEIKFLLHFVKESKQDESGMPNNRFLAERTGGTYSTLKVQPAELEDSGVYFCASSQGRASGYTFGSGTRLTVV.

In its sample, this clone was seen once. This chain links TRBV4-1 with TRBJ2-2; 7 bases line up with TRBD1. Trimming cost V 3 bases and J 5 bases; bases outside gene matches: 12. CDR1 MGHRA and CDR2 YSYEKL come from the germline V gene. The CDR3 length is 17 residues. The CDR3 region is CASSQAVVGGVTGELFF. The CDR3 DNA reads as TGCGCCAGCAGCCAGGCTGTGGTAGGGGGCGTAACCGGGGAGCTGTTTTTT.

The rearrangement uses TRBV6-5 and TRBJ2-3, with 8 bases aligning to TRBD1. Germline V CDR1 and CDR2: MNHEY, SVGAGI. The CDR3 spans 13 residues. V dropped 8 bases and J dropped 14; count of bases not matched to a gene: 15. The CDR3 sequence is CASGRDRHSPRYF. The CDR3 coding sequence is TGTGCCAGCGGTAGGGACAGGCACTCTCCGCGGTATTTT.

Note on this clone: The sample has other DNA sequences that encode this CDR3 too. J is TRBJ1-6 and V is TRBV11-3, with D perhaps TRBD1 (6 bases). The CDR3 extends over 14 amino acids. V lost 5 bases and J 7 bases, leaving 12 bases between the germline ends. Per germline, CDR1 SGHNT and CDR2 YENEEA. CDR3 nucleotides: TGTGCCAGCAGCCCAGGGGCGGTGAATTCACCCCTCCACTTT. Encoded protein: CASSPGAVNSPLHF.

This chain links TRBV27 with TRBJ2-7; 8 bases line up with TRBD2. Per the germline V gene, CDR1 is MNHEY and CDR2 is SMNVEV (reference sequence). The CDR3 sequence is 14 residues long. The V segment lost 10 bases and the J segment 2 bases; nucleotides outside the gene matches: 10. CDR3 bases: TGTGCCACCCAGTTTGCCGGGGGGGCCTACGAGCAGTACTTC. It yields the protein CATQFAGGAYEQYF.

V usage is TRBV5-1 and J usage is TRBJ1-4; TRBD1 agrees at 9 bases. This CDR3 is built from 14 residues. In germline, CDR1 is SGHRS, CDR2 YFSETQ. Trimming at V came to 4 bases and at J to 8 bases, leaving 6 bases not matched to a gene. CDR3 amino acids: CASSRTGGWEKLFF. CDR3 DNA: TGCGCCAGCAGCCGAACAGGGGGCTGGGAAAAACTGTTTTTT.

CDR3 loop: CASSLDTLYEQYF. Written as DNA, the CDR3 is TGTGCCAGCTCACTGGACACATTATACGAGCAGTACTTC. This sequence joins TRBV18 and TRBJ2-7; tentatively, D is TRBD1 (5 bases). This CDR3 contains 13 residues. The V gene's germline CDR1 is KGHSH and CDR2 LQKENI. Trimming stripped 4 bases from V and 4 bases from J, with 11 bases between.

This chain connects TRBV2 to TRBJ1-5, with D perhaps TRBD1 (5 bases). This CDR3 comprises 14 residues. V was trimmed by 4 bases and J by 4 bases, leaving 11 bases between them. Germline CDR1 and CDR2: SNHLY and FYNNEI. CDR3 DNA sequence: TGTGCCAGCAGTGGGGGGGTATCAAATCAGCCCCAGCATTTT. It is translated as CASSGGVSNQPQHF.

The count of this clone is one. This rearrangement joins TRBV4-1 to TRBJ1-4; D is ambiguous. The CDR3 sequence is 16 residues long. Trimming shortened V by 4 bases and J by 0 bases, and 12 bases separated the two germline ends. Germline values: CDR1 MGHRA, CDR2 YSYEKL. In DNA, the CDR3 is TGCGCCAGCAGCCTAACGCCCAGTGCAACTAATGAAAAACTGTTTTTT. Translating it yields CASSLTPSATNEKLFF.

This chain uses TRBV5-4 with TRBJ1-1, with 7 positions matching TRBD1. The CDR3 contains 15 residues. V was pared by 0 bases and J by 6 bases, with 8 bases of the junction left unmatched. From germline, CDR1 is SGHNT and CDR2 YYREEE (reference sequence). The CDR3 reads CASSLESRGDAEAFF. The DNA of the CDR3 is TGTGCCAGCAGCTTGGAATCCAGGGGGGACGCTGAAGCTTTCTTT.

The chain recombines TRBV12-3 or TRBV12-4 with TRBJ1-2; D gene uncertain. Deletions cut 5 bases from V and 2 bases from J, with 3 bases between. The CDR3 runs 11 residues. The CDR3 DNA reads as TGTGCCAGCAGTGAGAACTATGGCTACACCTTC. Translating it yields CASSENYGYTF.

Comments on this clone: The junction departs from the called germline gene at one end, perhaps through a read error. This chain joins TRBV7-7 and TRBJ2-1; 11 positions match TRBD1. CDR1 is SSHAT and CDR2 is FNYEAQ in the germline V gene (reference sequence). The CDR3 is made up of 15 amino acids. Here the CDR3 DNA reads TGTGCTAGCAGCCCCGGGACAGGGGGATACAATGAGCAGTTCTTC. Encoded protein: CASSPGTGGYNEQFF.

The sample holds many counts of this clone. The V call is TRBV19, the J call TRBJ2-1; 8 bases map to TRBD1. Germline values: CDR1 LNHDA, CDR2 SQIVND (reference sequence). Unmatched junction bases numbered 7, after V lost 6 bases and J lost 6 bases. This CDR3 has 14 residues. The CDR3 bases are TGTGCCAGTAGGACCGTCGACAGGGGCAATGAGCAGTTCTTC. As protein: CASRTVDRGNEQFF.

The sample holds one count of this clone. The chain joins TRBV30 to TRBJ2-1; 7 nucleotides match TRBD1. This CDR3 has 14 amino acids. V trimming: 0 bases; J trimming: 9 bases; junction bases outside the gene matches: 8. The germline CDR1 and CDR2 sequences are GTSNPN and SVGIG (reference sequence). The CDR3 DNA reads TGTGCCTGGAGTGTACAAGGGCGACAGGGTGAGCAGTTCTTC. Amino acid sequence: CAWSVQGRQGEQFF.

The chain combines TRBV6-5 with TRBJ2-5; D gene ambiguous. Germline V CDR1 and CDR2: MNHEY, SVGAGI. V was shortened by 0 bases and J by 1 base, with 6 bases between the two germline ends. The CDR3 is 14 amino acids. The CDR3 bases are TGTGCCAGCAGTTACTCACAGATCCAAGAGACCCAGTACTTC. Translated, it gives CASSYSQIQETQYF.

The V call is TRBV9, the J call TRBJ2-3; 10 bases match TRBD1. Germline values: CDR1 SGDLS, CDR2 YYNGEE. This CDR3 spans 16 amino acids. V was pared by 3 bases and J by 5 bases, with 9 bases of the junction left unmatched. CDR3 loop: CASSAGDRGLQDTQYF. For the CDR3, the DNA is TGTGCCAGCAGCGCCGGGGACAGGGGCCTTCAAGATACGCAGTATTTT.

This clone was counted once. This chain uses TRBV5-5 with TRBJ2-7, with 10 bases lining up with TRBD1. This CDR3 contains 18 residues. Per germline, CDR1 SGHKS and CDR2 YYEKEE (reference sequence). V was clipped by 4 bases and J by 6 bases; unmatched bases: 19. CDR3 protein: CASSGSRDRGVQKGEQYF. In DNA form, the CDR3 reads TGTGCCAGCAGCGGGTCCCGGGACAGGGGTGTTCAGAAGGGCGAGCAGTACTTC.

The chain links TRBV27 to TRBJ1-2; D perhaps matches TRBD1 (5 bases). This CDR3 is 16 amino acids long. From germline, CDR1 is MNHEY and CDR2 SMNVEV (reference sequence). Trimming took off 3 bases at V and 4 bases at J, with 18 bases between the two ends. CDR3 amino acids: CASSFSHSGLGYGYTF. The CDR3 DNA sequence: TGTGCCAGCAGTTTTTCCCACTCAGGGCTGGGCTATGGCTACACCTTC.

The V and J genes are TRBV5-1 and TRBJ1-4; 12 bases map to TRBD1. V gave up 4 bases and J gave up 7 bases; unmatched junction bases: 17. The germline CDR1 and CDR2 sequences are SGHRS and YFSETQ. The CDR3 has 19 residues. The CDR3 loop is CASSLGLTGTGGSSEKLFF. The CDR3 DNA reads as TGCGCCAGCAGCCTGGGGCTCACCGGGACAGGGGGCTCCTCTGAAAAACTGTTTTTT.

The chain is built from TRBV6-4 and TRBJ1-5; TRBD1 is a possible D gene (5 bases). The CDR3 totals 16 residues. Per germline, CDR1 MRHNA and CDR2 SNTAGT. Trimming pared 0 bases from V and 0 bases from J, leaving 9 bases between. CDR3 amino acids: CASSDSETGSNQPQHF. The CDR3 region has the DNA TGTGCCAGCAGTGACTCCGAAACAGGTAGCAATCAGCCCCAGCATTTT.

This clone came up once. J is TRBJ1-6 and V is TRBV11-1, with 7 bases identical to TRBD1. The germline gives CDR1 SGHAT, CDR2 FQDESV (reference sequence). With V trimmed by 4 bases and J by 9 bases, 6 bases remained unmatched. The CDR3 has 14 amino acids. CDR3 residues: CASSSATGISPLHF. The CDR3 DNA follows: TGTGCCAGCAGCTCCGCGACAGGGATTTCACCCCTCCACTTT.

The J gene is TRBJ1-2, the V gene TRBV11-2; D call uncertain. Trimming left V 5 bases short and J 8 bases short, with 15 bases between. The CDR3 has 13 residues. Germline CDR1 reads SGHAT; CDR2 reads FQNNGV. CDR3 in DNA: TGTGCCAGCAGCCCCAATCTCCGACTCGGCTACACCTTC. It encodes CASSPNLRLGYTF.

This chain joins TRBV21-1 and TRBJ1-5; TRBD1, the D gene given by the table, was not confirmed from the DNA. TRBV21-1 is recorded as a pseudogene. This CDR3 comprises 16 residues. In DNA, the CDR3 is TGTGCCAGCAGCGTCAATCCGGACAGCAGCAATCAGCCCCAGCATTTT. Translation gives CASSVNPDSSNQPQHF.

The V call is TRBV6-5, the J call TRBJ1-1, with 7 bases identical to TRBD1. The V gene's germline CDR1 is MNHEY and CDR2 SVGAGI. The CDR3 is 13 amino acids. V lost 2 bases to trimming and J lost 12 bases; unmatched junction nucleotides: 9. DNA of the CDR3: TGTGCCAGCAGTTACGAGTTGGAGGGGGCGACTTTCTTT. Protein sequence: CASSYELEGATFF.

The V call is TRBV2, the J call TRBJ2-2; D gene unclear. The CDR3 has 14 amino acids. From germline, CDR1 is SNHLY and CDR2 FYNNEI. V lost 7 bases and J 1 base, leaving 10 bases between the germline ends. The CDR3 region has the DNA TGTGCCAGCACCCGGGTACAGAACACCGGGGAGCTGTTTTTT. This codes for CASTRVQNTGELFF.